This is a list of T cell receptor beta chains from one sample in a study of T cells expressing NK-cell markers. TCRdb re-called the 5' RACE reads; one entry per CDR3 protein, DNA not given. This listing includes 440,000 or so distinct CDR3 sequences. Specimen: blood T cells: a sorted CD56 or NKG2C T cell subset, CD4+ or CD8+ T cells, or bulk PBMC T cells (not recorded which). The receptors originated from a woman between 18 and 75 years old in good health. The CDR3 runs from the conserved cysteine through the conserved F or W. Clone size, where shown, is once, few, many, or a class for clones that have expanded.

CDR3: CSAIMGNSPLHF; size: .; J: TRBJ1-6; V: TRBV20-1
CDR3: CASSSPPRVSGANVLTF; size: .; J: TRBJ2-6; V: TRBV19
CDR3: CASSRVADSYEQYF; size: .; J: TRBJ2-7; V: TRBV5-1
CDR3: CASSPQPSGGKQETQYF; size: .; J: TRBJ2-5; V: TRBV5-1
CDR3: CASSQARGNTEAFF; size: .; J: TRBJ1-1; V: TRBV4-1
CDR3: CASSTRGPYSNQPQHF; size: .; J: TRBJ1-5; V: TRBV12-3/TRBV12-4
CDR3: CASSLRTAYEQYF; size: .; J: TRBJ2-7; V: TRBV5-8
CDR3: CASSVERGGGDTQYF; size: .; J: TRBJ2-3; V: TRBV12-3/TRBV12-4
CDR3: CSARPLAGGSNQETQYF; size: .; J: TRBJ2-5; V: TRBV20-1
CDR3: CSVLDTGYEQYF; size: .; J: TRBJ2-7; V: TRBV29-1
CDR3: CAISETGGPQPQHF; size: .; J: TRBJ1-5; V: TRBV10-3
CDR3: CASSPGTDPTF; size: .; J: TRBJ1-2; V: TRBV28
CDR3: CAWSVEGGSEQYF; size: .; J: TRBJ2-7; V: TRBV30
CDR3: CASSSQGLGASYEQYF; size: .; J: TRBJ2-7; V: TRBV7-2
CDR3: CSATGQGYTGELFF; size: .; J: TRBJ2-2; V: TRBV20-1
CDR3: CASSSSLLTAFTEAFF; size: .; J: TRBJ1-1; V: TRBV7-9
CDR3: CASSAPRGRDTTNEKLFF; size: .; J: TRBJ1-4; V: TRBV9
CDR3: CASKGMTSEQYF; size: .; J: TRBJ2-7; V: TRBV27
CDR3: CASSLALGIQYF; size: .; J: TRBJ2-4; V: TRBV5-5
CDR3: CASSQSIYSGANVLTF; size: .; J: TRBJ2-6; V: TRBV4-3
CDR3: CASSLEGRGDKLFF; size: .; J: TRBJ1-4; V: TRBV5-4
CDR3: CASCRQGASTEAFF; size: .; J: TRBJ1-1; V: TRBV18
CDR3: CASSLDFPGDEQYF; size: .; J: TRBJ2-7; V: TRBV5-1
CDR3: CASKLGLAVTGELFF; size: .; J: TRBJ2-2; V: TRBV19
CDR3: CASSQDHGQNYEQYF; size: .; J: TRBJ2-7; V: TRBV4-2
CDR3: CASSADRIGTGELFF; size: .; J: TRBJ2-2; V: TRBV3-1
CDR3: CASREQGRGGYGYTF; size: .; J: TRBJ1-2; V: TRBV12-3/TRBV12-4
CDR3: CASSLSFWLAPSKSDTDTQYF; size: .; J: TRBJ2-3; V: TRBV12-3/TRBV12-4
CDR3: CSVPGTAAKEQYF; size: .; J: TRBJ2-7; V: TRBV29-1
CDR3: CASSLAGVVSLPGELFF; size: .; J: TRBJ2-2; V: TRBV5-1
CDR3: CSARDRTRANTGELFF; size: .; J: TRBJ2-2; V: TRBV20-1
CDR3: CASSWGTASGNTIYF; size: .; J: TRBJ1-3; V: TRBV5-1
CDR3: CSATGERETYEQYF; size: .; J: TRBJ2-7; V: TRBV20-1
CDR3: CASRGDRSNTGELFF; size: .; J: TRBJ2-2; V: TRBV6-1
CDR3: CSVEPPSGLARMRTQYF; size: .; J: TRBJ2-3; V: TRBV29-1
CDR3: CASSLWAKQETQYF; size: .; J: TRBJ2-5; V: TRBV7-2
CDR3: CASSPDRLQETQYF; size: .; J: TRBJ2-5; V: TRBV28
CDR3: CASSQDLLELAGGDTQYF; size: .; J: TRBJ2-3; V: TRBV4-3
CDR3: CATTRGGRSSPLHF; size: .; J: TRBJ1-6; V: TRBV15
CDR3: CASSYSTGAQETQYF; size: .; J: TRBJ2-5; V: TRBV6-5
CDR3: CSASHPVLSRETQYF; size: .; J: TRBJ2-5; V: TRBV20-1
CDR3: CASSDGTSGGDTQYF; size: .; J: TRBJ2-3; V: TRBV6-1
CDR3: CASSFESPSEGSATQYF; size: .; J: TRBJ2-5; V: TRBV5-1
CDR3: CASSQDWRPLETQYF; size: .; J: TRBJ2-5; V: TRBV3-1
CDR3: CASSLRTDYGYTF; size: .; J: TRBJ1-2; V: TRBV11-2
CDR3: CASSFPLGQGGEAFF; size: medium-sized; J: TRBJ1-1; V: TRBV12-3/TRBV12-4